This T cell receptor (beta chain) was sequenced in a study of blood T cell repertoires in COVID-19. Study in general: Both acute and convalescent COVID-19 samples were obtained from the United States, Italy and Spain. T cells, B-cell-depleted T cells, or PBMCs provided the cDNA or gDNA that served as material.

V was pared by 0 bases and J by 7 bases, with 13 bases between. The CDR3 has 15 residues. Per the germline V gene, CDR1 is SGDLS and CDR2 is YYNGEE. In the study's own analysis: Cell counts per sample came from amplifying reference gene primers. The protocol was immunoSEQ multiplex PCR, while the TCRdb copy is restricted to in-frame clones and leaves out a portion. Clonal size and the V and J genes are those of that table, whereas D and trimming came from the DNA. The data show some 80,000 clones, roughly 78% seen once. The chain links TRBV9 to TRBJ2-2; D is possibly TRBD1 (5 bases). Sequenced: peripheral blood. The TCR comes from a man in his 60s with COVID-19, enrolled during active disease. DNA of the CDR3: TGTGCCAGCAGCGTAGACCCAGGGCAAAACGGGGAGCTGTTTTTT. This translates into CASSVDPGQNGELFF.